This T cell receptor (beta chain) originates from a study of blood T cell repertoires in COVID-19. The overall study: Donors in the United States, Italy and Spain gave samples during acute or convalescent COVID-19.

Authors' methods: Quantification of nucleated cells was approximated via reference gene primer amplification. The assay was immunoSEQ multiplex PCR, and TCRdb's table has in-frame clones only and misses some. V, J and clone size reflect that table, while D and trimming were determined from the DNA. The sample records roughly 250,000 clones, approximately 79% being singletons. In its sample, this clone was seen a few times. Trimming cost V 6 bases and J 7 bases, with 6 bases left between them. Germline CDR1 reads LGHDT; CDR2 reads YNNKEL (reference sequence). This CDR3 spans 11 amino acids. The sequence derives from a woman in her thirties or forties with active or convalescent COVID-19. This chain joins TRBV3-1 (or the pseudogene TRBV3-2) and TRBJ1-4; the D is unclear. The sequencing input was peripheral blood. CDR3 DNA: TGTGCCAGCAGGAGAGCTGAAAAACTGTTTTTT. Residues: CASRRAEKLFF.